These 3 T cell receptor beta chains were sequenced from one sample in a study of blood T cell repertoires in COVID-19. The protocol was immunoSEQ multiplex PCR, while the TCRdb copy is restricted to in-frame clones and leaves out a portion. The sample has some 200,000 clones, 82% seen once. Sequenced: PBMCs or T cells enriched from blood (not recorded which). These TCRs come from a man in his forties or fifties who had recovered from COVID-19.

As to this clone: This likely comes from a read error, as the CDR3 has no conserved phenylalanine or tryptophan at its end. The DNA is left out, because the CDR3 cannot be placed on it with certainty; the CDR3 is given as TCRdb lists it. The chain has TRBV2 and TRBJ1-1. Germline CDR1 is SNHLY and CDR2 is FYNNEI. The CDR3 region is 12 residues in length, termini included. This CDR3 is CASSEAPPGPAG.

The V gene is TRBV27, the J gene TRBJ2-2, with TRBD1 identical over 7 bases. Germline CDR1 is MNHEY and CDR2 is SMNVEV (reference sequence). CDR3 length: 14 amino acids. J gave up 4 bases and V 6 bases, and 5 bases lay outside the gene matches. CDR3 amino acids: CASRTGQITGELFF. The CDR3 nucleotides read TGTGCCAGCAGAACGGGACAGATCACCGGGGAGCTGTTTTTT.

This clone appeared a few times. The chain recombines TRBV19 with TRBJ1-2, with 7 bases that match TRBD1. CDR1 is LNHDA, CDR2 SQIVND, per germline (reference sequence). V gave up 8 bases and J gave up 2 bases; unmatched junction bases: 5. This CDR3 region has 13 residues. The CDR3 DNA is TGTGCCAGTGTCGCCAGGGGGAACTATGGCTACACCTTC. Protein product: CASVARGNYGYTF.